Listed here are 20 T cell receptor beta chains from one sample, sequenced in a study of glioma-infiltrating T cells after dendritic cell vaccination. Time point of the sample: after dendritic cell vaccination, including at tumor progression/relapse. Only in-frame clones appear in the TCRdb table, and some are missing; sequencing was by immunoSEQ multiplex PCR. The table has about 65,000 clones, more than 75% seen once; the top ten hold around a tenth. The specimen comprised blood, sampled after dendritic cell vaccination. These receptors were taken from a human donor with glioblastoma.

In nucleotides, the CDR3 is TGTGCCAGCAGTACCCGACAGGGGGGCGAGCAGTACTTC. Protein: CASSTRQGGEQYF. The rearrangement links TRBV27 to TRBJ2-7, with 9 positions matching TRBD1. The J segment lost 6 bases and the V segment lost 5 bases, leaving 5 bases of the junction unmatched. CDR1 is MNHEY and CDR2 is SMNVEV in the germline V gene (reference sequence). The CDR3 runs 13 residues.

With regard to this clone: Distinct nucleotide sequences in the sample also encode this CDR3. The chain recombines TRBV30 with TRBJ1-4, with D perhaps TRBD1 (6 bases). The CDR3 length is 13 residues. Between the trimmed V and J ends, which lost 5 bases and 0 bases, there was a span of 7 bases. Germline CDR1 reads GTSNPN; CDR2 reads SVGIG (reference sequence). CDR3 loop: CAWDRSTNEKLFF. The CDR3 DNA sequence: TGTGCCTGGGACAGGTCAACTAATGAAAAACTGTTTTTT.

This chain links TRBV19 with TRBJ1-6; 8 bases match TRBD1. Germline assignment: CDR1 LNHDA and CDR2 SQIVND (reference sequence). Trimming removed 9 bases from V and 4 bases from J; junction bases left unmatched: 2. The CDR3 spans 13 residues. The CDR3 sequence is CASRQGYNSPLHF. Written as DNA, the CDR3 is TGTGCCAGCAGACAGGGGTATAATTCACCCCTCCACTTT.

The chain carries TRBV15 and TRBJ1-3; 8 nucleotides align to TRBD1. Germline V gives CDR1 LNHNV, CDR2 YYDKDF (reference sequence). The CDR3 runs to 15 residues. V shed 3 bases, J shed 6 bases, and the junction held 7 bases outside the gene matches. The CDR3 region is CATSRDRELENTIYF. The CDR3 DNA sequence: TGTGCCACCAGCAGGGACAGGGAATTAGAAAACACCATATATTTT.

The chain joins TRBV21-1 to TRBJ1-5; the table names TRBD1, a call not compared with the DNA. TRBV21-1 constitutes a pseudogene. The CDR3 has 16 amino acids. The CDR3 DNA sequence: TGTGCCAGCAGCCCCCAACAGGGGGCGAGCAATCAGCCCCAGCATTTT. It codes for CASSPQQGASNQPQHF.

This chain joins TRBV30 and TRBJ2-3, with 8 bases that match TRBD1. The CDR3 length is 13 residues. Per the germline V gene, CDR1 is GTSNPN and CDR2 is SVGIG (reference sequence). The V and J ends lost 5 bases and 3 bases, in that order; junction bases with no gene match: 4. The CDR3 region is CAWAQGATDTQYF. The CDR3 DNA reads TGTGCCTGGGCCCAGGGGGCTACAGATACGCAGTATTTT.

In nucleotides, the CDR3 is TGTGCCAGCAGTGAAGGGGGGGACCTGAACACTGAAGCTTTCTTT. This encodes CASSEGGDLNTEAFF. V gene TRBV2 combines with J gene TRBJ1-1; a possible D gene is TRBD1 (5 bases). Trimming cost V 1 base and J 0 bases, with 9 bases left between them. The CDR3 contains 15 residues. Germline CDR1 is SNHLY and CDR2 is FYNNEI.

The genes are TRBV5-8 and TRBJ2-7, with D maybe TRBD1 (6 bases). V was trimmed by 5 bases and J by 3 bases, leaving 21 bases between them. This CDR3 contains 16 residues. Germline V gene data show CDR1 as SGHTS and CDR2 as YDEGEE. For the CDR3, the DNA is TGTGCCAGCAGAACTCCTCACCGGGACATCCTCTACGAGCAGTACTTC. Its protein product is CASRTPHRDILYEQYF. Combining the CDR3 with reference TRBV5-8 and TRBJ2-7 gives the whole variable domain EAGVTQSPTHLIKTRGQQATLRCSPISGHTSVYWYQQALGLGLQFLLWYDEGEERNRGNFPPRFSGRQFPNYSSELNVNALELEDSALYLCASRTPHRDILYEQYFGPGTRLTVT.

This chain joins TRBV10-3 and TRBJ1-1, with a tentative D call TRBD1 (5 bases). Germline V CDR1 and CDR2: ENHRY, SYGVKD. Trimming took 7 bases from V and 6 from J, leaving 18 bases between them. This CDR3 spans 14 amino acids. CDR3: CAINGRQGGPEAFF. CDR3 nucleotides: TGTGCCATCAATGGGCGGCAGGGAGGCCCTGAAGCTTTCTTT.

This clone appeared a single time. V and J are TRBV21-1 and TRBJ2-1; TRBD2 is the table's D call and was not checked against the DNA. TRBV21-1 is a known pseudogene. The CDR3 has 17 residues. The CDR3 bases are TGTGCCAGCAGCAAAAGGTCGGGCGGGGGGACCTACAATGAGCAGTTCTTC. Translating it yields CASSKRSGGGTYNEQFF.

This sequence joins TRBV11-3 and TRBJ2-1, with D possibly matching TRBD2 (5 bases). CDR3 length: 13 residues. CDR1 and CDR2 (germline): SGHNT, YENEEA. The V end lost 5 bases, the J end lost 6 bases, and 11 bases lay between the germline ends. CDR3 DNA sequence: TGTGCCAGCAGCCGGGGAGTTCCCAATGAGCAGTTCTTC. This codes for CASSRGVPNEQFF. Full variable domain (missing parts from reference TRBV11-3 and TRBJ2-1): EAGVVQSPRYKIIEKKQPVAFWCNPISGHNTLYWYLQNLGQGPELLIRYENEEAVDDSQLPKDRFSAERLKGVDSTLKIQPAELGDSAVYLCASSRGVPNEQFFGPGTRLTVL.

This clone was detected only a few times. This chain connects TRBV7-2 to TRBJ1-2; 7 bases match TRBD1. Germline values: CDR1 SGHTA, CDR2 FQGNSA. V shed 4 bases, J shed 9 bases, and the junction held 8 bases outside the gene matches. The CDR3 sequence is 13 residues long. In DNA form, the CDR3 reads TGTGCCAGCAGCTCCGGGACAGCCACCAGCTACACCTTC. Encoded protein: CASSSGTATSYTF.

DNA of the CDR3: TGTGCCAGTAGAGGGGGGGTTAACACTGAAGCTTTCTTT. It specifies CASRGGVNTEAFF. The chain recombines TRBV19 with TRBJ1-1, with TRBD1 as a possible D gene (6 bases). The CDR3 is 13 amino acids. CDR1 is LNHDA and CDR2 is SQIVND in the germline V gene (reference sequence). Trimming cost V 6 bases and J 2 bases, with 10 bases left between them.

The gene calls are TRBV5-1 and TRBJ1-1, with no clear D. CDR1 and CDR2 (germline): SGHRS, YFSETQ. This CDR3 has 16 residues. V was clipped by 0 bases and J by 1 base, with 13 bases between them. CDR3 loop: CASSLDPSRKNTEAFF. For the CDR3, the DNA is TGCGCCAGCAGCTTGGACCCGAGCAGGAAGAACACTGAAGCTTTCTTT.

The V and J genes are TRBV5-4 and TRBJ2-2; TRBD2 matches 9 bases. CDR1 SGHNT and CDR2 YYREEE come from the germline V gene (reference sequence). J was trimmed by 4 bases and V by 3 bases; bases with no gene match: 10. This CDR3 region has 17 residues. The CDR3 is CASSSMSGGPGTGELFF. The CDR3 bases are TGTGCCAGCAGCTCGATGAGCGGGGGGCCTGGCACCGGGGAGCTGTTTTTT.

The chain carries TRBV4-3 and TRBJ1-2, with TRBD1 matching over 12 bases. Germline CDR1 LGHNA, CDR2 YSLEER. The junction had 7 bases not matched to a gene; V was cut back by 1 base and J by 7 bases. CDR3 length equals 16 residues. As DNA, the CDR3 is TGCGCCAGCAGCCAAGTTGAGGGACAGGGGGCCTTTGGCTACACCTTC. Translation gives CASSQVEGQGAFGYTF.

The genes are TRBV5-1 and TRBJ1-3; TRBD1 is a possible D gene (6 bases). V shed 2 bases and J shed 4 bases, with 10 bases lying between them. The CDR3 runs 14 residues. The germline gives CDR1 SGHRS, CDR2 YFSETQ. CDR3 nucleotides: TGCGCCAGCAGCTTCGTTGGACAGGGAAACACCATATATTTT. Its translation is CASSFVGQGNTIYF. The whole variable domain, remainder taken from reference TRBV5-1 and TRBJ1-3, is KAGVTQTPRYLIKTRGQQVTLSCSPISGHRSVSWYQQTPGQGLQFLFEYFSETQRNKGNFPGRFSGRQFSNSRSEMNVSTLELGDSALYLCASSFVGQGNTIYFGEGSWLTVV.

The rearrangement joins TRBV6-1 to TRBJ2-3, with 10 bases matching TRBD2. The V segment lost 8 bases and the J segment 3 bases; nucleotides outside the gene matches: 5. Per the germline V gene, CDR1 is MNHNS and CDR2 is SASEGT. The length of the CDR3 is 14 residues. In nucleotides, the CDR3 is TGTGCCAGCCGGCCTAGCGGGGGTACAGATACGCAGTATTTT. This gives the protein CASRPSGGTDTQYF.

This clone was picked up a small number of times. This chain joins TRBV5-1 and TRBJ1-1; weak D call: TRBD1 (6 bases). The CDR3 loop spans 14 amino acids. V dropped 4 bases and J dropped 2 bases, with 12 bases sitting between them. Germline CDR1 SGHRS, CDR2 YFSETQ. The CDR3 spells CASSVTGINTEAFF. Here the CDR3 DNA reads TGCGCCAGCAGCGTCACAGGGATTAACACTGAAGCTTTCTTT.

This clone was counted between two and nine times. V gene TRBV5-6 combines with J gene TRBJ2-1; possibly TRBD2 for D (5 bases). CDR3 length: 16 residues. CDR1 is SGHDT and CDR2 is YYEEEE in the germline V gene. Trimming shortened V by 2 bases and J by 3 bases, and 15 bases separated the two germline ends. The CDR3: CASSLDAGNSYNEQFF. DNA of the CDR3: TGTGCCAGCAGCTTAGACGCCGGGAACAGCTACAATGAGCAGTTCTTC. The full variable domain, in which reference TRBV5-6 and TRBJ2-1 provide the parts outside the CDR3, is DAGVTQSPTHLIKTRGQQVTLRCSPKSGHDTVSWYQQALGQGPQFIFQYYEEEERQRGNFPDRFSGHQFPNYSSELNVNALLLGDSALYLCASSLDAGNSYNEQFFGPGTRLTVL.